Listed below are T cell receptor beta chains from one sample, sequenced in a study of T cells and copy number aberrations in small-cell lung cancer. Sequenced by immunoSEQ multiplex PCR; TCRdb stores in-frame clones only, minus some. The sample contains approximately 1,300 clones, just under 85% of which appear only once. The specimen was tumor tissue. These receptor sequences come from a woman aged 50 to 65 with small cell lung cancer. CDR3s include the opening cysteine and the closing phenylalanine or tryptophan. The order of the fields is clone size, D gene, J gene, V gene, CDR3 DNA, CDR3 protein. The D gene is left open where the match is weak. Size values are once, few and many counts, or a class for expanded clones, and some rows have none.

size: -
D: -
J: TRBJ2-2
V: TRBV6-5
DNA: TGTGCCAGCAGTTACTCGTTTACGACGCCCGGGGAGCTGTTTTTT
CDR3: CASSYSFTTPGELFF

size: -
D: -
J: TRBJ1-1
V: TRBV30
DNA: TGTGCCTGGAGTTATCAACGGCACACTGAAGCTTTCTTT
CDR3: CAWSYQRHTEAFF

size: -
D: -
J: TRBJ2-7
V: TRBV30
DNA: TGTGCCTGGAGTGTAGCCAGTTCCTACGAGCAGTACTTC
CDR3: CAWSVASSYEQYF

size: -
D: -
J: TRBJ1-1
V: TRBV7-2
DNA: TGTGCCAGCAGCCCCAGAGGCCAGGGAACCACTGAAGCTTTCTTT
CDR3: CASSPRGQGTTEAFF

size: -
D: -
J: TRBJ2-2
V: TRBV7-8
DNA: TGTGCCAGCAGCCCAGCCGGACTGGGCGGGGAGCTGTTTTTT
CDR3: CASSPAGLGGELFF

size: -
D: -
J: TRBJ1-1
V: TRBV30
DNA: TGTGCCTGGAGCTACGATACTGGAGCTTTCTTT
CDR3: CAWSYDTGAFF

size: -
D: TRBD2
J: TRBJ2-7
V: TRBV7-8
DNA: TGTGCCAGCAGGCCGGGACTAGCGGGATTTACGCATCAGTCTTACGAGCAGTACTTC
CDR3: CASRPGLAGFTHQSYEQYF

size: -
D: -
J: TRBJ2-5
V: TRBV5-6
DNA: TGTGCCAGCAGCCTTCGAAAACTTGGGAAGGAGACCCAGTACTTC
CDR3: CASSLRKLGKETQYF

size: -
D: -
J: TRBJ2-7
V: TRBV27
DNA: TGTGCCAGCAGTTTCCGAGAGGAGCAGTACTTC
CDR3: CASSFREEQYF

size: -
D: -
J: TRBJ1-1
V: TRBV30
DNA: TGTGCCTGGACAAGGTCTCCCCTGTCCACTGAAGCTTTCTTT
CDR3: CAWTRSPLSTEAFF

size: -
D: TRBD1
J: TRBJ1-2
V: TRBV7-9
DNA: TGTGCCAGCAGCCTCCCGGGACAGGAAAACTATGGCTACACCTTC
CDR3: CASSLPGQENYGYTF

size: -
D: -
J: TRBJ2-2
V: TRBV11-2
DNA: TGTGCCAGCTTCGGGAGCAAAGGCGGGGAGCTGTTTTTT
CDR3: CASFGSKGGELFF

size: -
D: -
J: TRBJ2-1
V: TRBV7-9
DNA: TGTGCCAGCAGCCCCGCGGACAGCTTATACAATGAGCAGTTCTTC
CDR3: CASSPADSLYNEQFF

size: -
D: -
J: TRBJ1-4
V: TRBV30
DNA: TGTGCCTGGAGGGGGGGAGCGGGGACTACGCCGAAGAAACTGTTTTTT
CDR3: CAWRGGAGTTPKKLFF

size: few
D: -
J: TRBJ1-1
V: TRBV9
DNA: TGTGCCAGCAGCCCACCCCCGGCAGAGATCACTGAAGCTTTCTTT
CDR3: CASSPPPAEITEAFF

size: -
D: -
J: TRBJ1-5
V: TRBV19
DNA: TGTGCCAGTAGTATCGGACCGCAGCGGGGACAGCCCCAGCATTTT
CDR3: CASSIGPQRGQPQHF

size: -
D: -
J: TRBJ1-1
V: TRBV30
DNA: TGTGCCTGGGGTTCCGGGACCCTCGGTGGAGCTTTCTTT
CDR3: CAWGSGTLGGAFF

size: -
D: -
J: TRBJ1-5
V: TRBV20-1
DNA: TGCAGTGCTAGAGGCGGACGACCCCAGCATTTT
CDR3: CSARGGRPQHF

size: few
D: -
J: TRBJ1-5
V: TRBV6-6
DNA: TGTGCCAGCAGTTCCGTCCATAGCAATCAGCCCCAGCATTTT
CDR3: CASSSVHSNQPQHF

size: once
D: TRBD1
J: TRBJ2-7
V: TRBV10-3
DNA: TGTGCCATCAGTGACACTCTCCGGGACAGAGACTACGAGCAGTACTTC
CDR3: CAISDTLRDRDYEQYF

size: few
D: -
J: TRBJ2-2
V: TRBV6-5
DNA: TGTGCCAGCAGTTACAAACCCAGGGGAGCCGGGGAGCTGTTTTTT
CDR3: CASSYKPRGAGELFF

size: few
D: -
J: TRBJ2-7
V: TRBV30
DNA: TGTGCCTGGAGTGTACTTGGGGAGCAGTACTTC
CDR3: CAWSVLGEQYF

size: -
D: -
J: TRBJ1-3
V: TRBV1
DNA: TGCACCAGCAGCCCCTTCAGGGCTCATCCTGGAAACACCATATATTTT
CDR3: CTSSPFRAHPGNTIYF

size: -
D: -
J: TRBJ1-2
V: TRBV5-6
DNA: TGTGCCAGCACCCCAAGGGGATTGGAGGGCTACACCTTC
CDR3: CASTPRGLEGYTF

size: few
D: TRBD2
J: TRBJ2-5
V: TRBV4-1
DNA: TGCGCCAGCAGCCAAGATCTCCTAGCGGGACTCAGGTTGGAGACCCAGTACTTC
CDR3: CASSQDLLAGLRLETQYF

size: once
D: TRBD1
J: TRBJ2-2
V: TRBV19
DNA: TGTGCCAGTAGTCCGACAGGGGCGCTAAACACCGGGGAGCTGTTTTTT
CDR3: CASSPTGALNTGELFF

size: -
D: -
J: TRBJ2-1
V: TRBV4-1
DNA: TGCGCCAGCAGCCACGAGGGTTTCGGTGAGCAGTTCTTC
CDR3: CASSHEGFGEQFF

size: -
D: -
J: TRBJ2-7
V: TRBV10-2
DNA: TGCGCCAGCAGTGAATCTAGGGTCTACGAGCAGTACTTC
CDR3: CASSESRVYEQYF

size: once
D: -
J: TRBJ1-2
V: TRBV21-1
DNA: TGTGCCAGCAGCAAGACAGGGGAAGACTATGGCTACACCTTC
CDR3: CASSKTGEDYGYTF

size: -
D: TRBD2
J: TRBJ2-7
V: TRBV14
DNA: TGTGCCAGCAGCCCCCTGGGTGCGGGAGGTTCCGAGCAGTACTTC
CDR3: CASSPLGAGGSEQYF

size: -
D: TRBD2
J: TRBJ2-5
V: TRBV29-1
DNA: TGCAGCGTTGGGGCTAGCGGGACGTTGGAGCAGTACTTC
CDR3: CSVGASGTLEQYF

size: once
D: TRBD1
J: TRBJ1-1
V: TRBV7-9
DNA: TGTGCCAGTGCGGCTGGGACAGGGTTTCCTAGTTTGAACACTGAAGCTTTCTTT
CDR3: CASAAGTGFPSLNTEAFF